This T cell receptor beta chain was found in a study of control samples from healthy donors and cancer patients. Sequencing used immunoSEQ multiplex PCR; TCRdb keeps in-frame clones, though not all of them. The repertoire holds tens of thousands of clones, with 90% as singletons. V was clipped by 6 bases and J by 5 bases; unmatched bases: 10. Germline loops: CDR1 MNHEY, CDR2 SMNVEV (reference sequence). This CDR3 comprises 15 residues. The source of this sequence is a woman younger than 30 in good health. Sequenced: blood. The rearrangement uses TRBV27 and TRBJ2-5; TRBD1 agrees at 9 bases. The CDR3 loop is CASRQDRGLEETQYF. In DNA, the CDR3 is TGTGCCAGCAGACAGGACAGGGGTTTGGAGGAGACCCAGTACTTC.